The present T cell receptor (beta chain) was sequenced within a study of T cell repertoires in cytomegalovirus infection. Across the study: Indications came from public TCR beta signatures; they pointed to CMV infection and to a matching HLA type. Study observations and caveats: HLA-C-restricted CMV clonotypes gave the most frequent clonotype in two of eight donors.

The table lists this clonotype with a few counts. The antigen is not known. Via MiXCR, TCRdb re-called the reads, giving one row per CDR3 protein. The table records about 890,000 distinct CDR3 sequences, less than 40% of them present only once. CDR1 and CDR2 from the germline V gene are SEHNR and FQNEAQ (reference sequence). The V and J ends lost 3 bases and 5 bases respectively, with 5 bases between them. The CDR3 spans 12 residues. V and J are TRBV7-9 and TRBJ2-1, with D unresolved. The specimen was cultured CD8+ T cells from PBMCs, collected from culture after CMV antigen stimulation. This receptor was obtained from a human donor in good health (CMV status not recorded). Some clones in this sample may be carry-over from other donors' samples. This chain's CDR3 is CASSFQDNEQFF. CDR3 DNA: TGTGCCAGCAGCTTTCAGGACAATGAGCAGTTCTTC.